One and the same sample provided the 8 T cell receptor beta chains below, sequenced in a study of T cell clones after liver transplantation. Clones were read by immunoSEQ multiplex PCR, and TCRdb kept only the in-frame ones, dropping some. The data contain 55,000 to 75,000 clones, about 91% of them singletons. Sequences were derived from CD4+ T cells from blood, sampled around 27 months after liver transplant. The receptors were gathered from a human patient who received a liver transplant. Some T cells may be supplied by the graft donor.

This clone was seen a single time. This rearrangement joins TRBV11-2 to TRBJ2-1; TRBD2 matches at 11 bases. V trimming: 4 bases; J trimming: 7 bases; junction bases outside the gene matches: 6. CDR1 and CDR2 from the germline V gene are SGHAT and FQNNGV. The CDR3 is made up of 15 amino acids. The DNA for the CDR3 is TGTGCCAGCAGCTCAAGACTAGCGGGAAGGAATGAGCAGTTCTTC. As protein: CASSSRLAGRNEQFF.

The J gene is TRBJ1-1, the V gene TRBV5-1, with D maybe TRBD1 (5 bases). CDR3 length equals 14 residues. Germline CDR1 SGHRS, CDR2 YFSETQ. Trimming cost V 3 bases and J 3 bases, with 12 bases left between them. The chain's CDR3 is CASSWVTGDTEAFF. In DNA form, the CDR3 reads TGCGCCAGCAGCTGGGTTACGGGGGACACTGAAGCTTTCTTT.

V usage is TRBV30 and J usage is TRBJ2-5; D is ambiguous. The CDR3 has 14 residues. V shed 0 bases and J shed 5 bases, with 13 bases lying between them. Germline CDR1 is GTSNPN and CDR2 is SVGIG (reference sequence). The DNA of the CDR3 is TGTGCCTGGAGTGTACTCGGACCCCTGGAGACCCAGTACTTC. This translates into CAWSVLGPLETQYF.

This clone was observed once. V usage is TRBV7-2 and J usage is TRBJ2-7; unclear D gene. This CDR3 is built from 14 residues. Trimming removed 6 bases at V and 6 bases at J, with 18 bases between. Germline CDR1 SGHTA, CDR2 FQGNSA. The CDR3 sequence is CASSTTVEGSEQYF. For the CDR3, the DNA is TGTGCCAGCAGTACAACGGTGGAAGGTTCCGAGCAGTACTTC. The whole variable domain, filled in from reference TRBV7-2 and TRBJ2-7, reads GAGVSQSPSNKVTEKGKDVELRCDPISGHTALYWYRQSLGQGLEFLIYFQGNSAPDKSGLPSDRFSAERTGGSVSTLTIQRTQQEDSAVYLCASSTTVEGSEQYFGPGTRLTVT.

The chain uses TRBV4-2 and TRBJ2-7, with D maybe TRBD2 (5 bases). V gave up 2 bases and J gave up 0 bases, with 20 bases separating them. The CDR3 is made up of 18 amino acids. The germline gives CDR1 LGHNA, CDR2 YNFKEQ. The CDR3 DNA is TGTGCCAGCAGCCAACCCCCGACCGCGGGTCGTATCTCCTACGAGCAGTACTTC. This codes for CASSQPPTAGRISYEQYF.

This chain joins TRBV7-2 and TRBJ1-3; D is possibly TRBD1 (5 bases). Germline V gene data show CDR1 as SGHTA and CDR2 as FQGNSA. The CDR3 covers 15 residues. V lost 1 base, J lost 2 bases, and 9 bases lay in between. The CDR3, as DNA: TGTGCCAGCAGCTTAGGCGGAGGGGCTGGAAACACCATATATTTT. Translating gives CASSLGGGAGNTIYF.

V gene TRBV2 combines with J gene TRBJ2-1; tentative D call: TRBD1 (5 bases). With 1 base removed from V and 2 bases from J, the gap between germline ends came to 15 bases. The germline V gene encodes CDR1 SNHLY and CDR2 FYNNEI. This CDR3 has 17 residues. This chain's CDR3 is CASSEVGRLGTYNEQFF. The CDR3 nucleotides are TGTGCCAGCAGTGAAGTGGGGCGGCTGGGGACCTACAATGAGCAGTTCTTC. The full variable domain, its missing parts supplied by reference TRBV2 and TRBJ2-1, is EPEVTQTPSHQVTQMGQEVILRCVPISNHLYFYWYRQILGQKVEFLVSFYNNEISEKSEIFDDQFSVERPDGSNFTLKIRSTKLEDSAMYFCASSEVGRLGTYNEQFFGPGTRLTVL.

The gene calls are TRBV29-1 and TRBJ2-1; 10 bases map to TRBD2. CDR3 size: 17 residues. Trimming at V came to 4 bases and at J to 0 bases, leaving 9 bases not matched to a gene. From germline, CDR1 is SQVTM and CDR2 ANQGSEA. Here the CDR3 reads CSVGASGGQSSYNEQFF. CDR3 DNA: TGCAGCGTTGGGGCTAGCGGGGGTCAAAGCTCCTACAATGAGCAGTTCTTC.